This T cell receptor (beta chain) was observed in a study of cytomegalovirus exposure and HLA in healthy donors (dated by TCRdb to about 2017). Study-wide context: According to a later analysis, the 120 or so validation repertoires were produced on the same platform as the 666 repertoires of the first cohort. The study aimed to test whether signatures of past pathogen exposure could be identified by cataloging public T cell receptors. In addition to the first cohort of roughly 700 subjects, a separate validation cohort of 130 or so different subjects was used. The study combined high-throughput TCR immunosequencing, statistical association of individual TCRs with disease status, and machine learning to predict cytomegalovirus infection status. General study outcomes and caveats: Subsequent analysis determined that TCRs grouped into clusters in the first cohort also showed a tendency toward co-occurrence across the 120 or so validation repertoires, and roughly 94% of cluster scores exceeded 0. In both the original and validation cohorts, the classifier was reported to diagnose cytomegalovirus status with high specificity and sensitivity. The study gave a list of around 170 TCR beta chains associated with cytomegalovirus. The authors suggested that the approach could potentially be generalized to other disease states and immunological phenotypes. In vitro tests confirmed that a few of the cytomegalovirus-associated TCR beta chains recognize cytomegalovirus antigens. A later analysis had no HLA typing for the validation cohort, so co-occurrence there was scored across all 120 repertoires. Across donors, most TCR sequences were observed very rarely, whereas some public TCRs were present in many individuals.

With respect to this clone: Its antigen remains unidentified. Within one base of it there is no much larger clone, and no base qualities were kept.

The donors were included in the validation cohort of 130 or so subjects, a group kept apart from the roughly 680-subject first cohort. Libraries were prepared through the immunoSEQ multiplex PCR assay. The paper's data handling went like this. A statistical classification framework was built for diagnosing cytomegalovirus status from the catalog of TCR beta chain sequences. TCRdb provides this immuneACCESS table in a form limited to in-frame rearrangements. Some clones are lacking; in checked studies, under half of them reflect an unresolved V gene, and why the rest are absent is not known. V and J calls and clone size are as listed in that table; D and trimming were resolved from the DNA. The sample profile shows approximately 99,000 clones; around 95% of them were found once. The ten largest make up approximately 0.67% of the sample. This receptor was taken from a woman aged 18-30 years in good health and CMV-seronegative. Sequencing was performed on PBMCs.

The DNA reads as follows: TGTGCCATCTCGACTAGCAGGAACACCGGGGAGCTGTTTTTT. It codes for CAISTSRNTGELFF. This chain joins TRBV10-3 to TRBJ2-2; a stretch of 7 junction bases matches TRBD2. The CDR3 contains 14 residues, cysteine and phenylalanine counted. Just the 42-base CDR3 DNA is kept, in frame starting at base 1. V is cut back by 8 bases and J by 1 base, with 4 bases in the junction unmatched. The germline V gene specifies ENHRY as CDR1 and SYGVKD as CDR2.